The subject of this entry is one TCR beta chain. The antigen is unknown. A second PCR of roughly 7 to 11 cycles used a sample-barcoded 5' primer and a J-beta primer mix. TCRdb re-analysed the 5' RACE reads in MiXCR, keeping a single row per CDR3 protein. The table has 780,000 or so distinct CDR3 sequences, 25% seen once. The CDR3 extends over 14 amino acids. The V gene's germline CDR1 is DFQATT and CDR2 SNEGSKA (reference sequence). The sample originates from a study of blood T cells in healthy people across ages. General study points: Any conclusive comparison of naive versus antigen-experienced cells was prevented by using unsorted PBMCs. Donors of long life had a larger count of naive CD4+ cells and greater diversity than aged donors.

These same records also appear under a second study, on T cells of mothers and their children. That study adds: According to the study, all extracted RNA entered cDNA synthesis at 1.5 ug per 15 ul. Mothers yielded over 8.5 million CDR3 reads, children 2.5 million to 3.5 million each.

The sequencing sample was made of blood. This receptor was identified in a boy aged 5 to 17 in good health. The chain recombines TRBV20-1 with TRBJ2-1; perhaps TRBD1 as D (6 bases). The J call may be wrong; the DNA end is better matched by TRBJ2-7. CDR3 sequence reads: CSAHIPRGAYEQYF. The CDR3 DNA is TGCAGTGCGCACATACCCAGGGGTGCCTACGAGCAGTACTTC.